The 28 T cell receptor beta chains presented below share a single source sample, sequenced in a study of blood T cell repertoires in COVID-19. Assay used: immunoSEQ multiplex PCR; TCRdb lists only in-frame clones, some missing. The table lists about 300,000 clones, about 85% of them singletons. Sequenced material: peripheral blood. Every receptor here comes from a human donor in a cohort sampled during active COVID-19.

The rearrangement links TRBV9 to TRBJ2-1; a possible D gene is TRBD2 (6 bases). The germline CDR1 and CDR2 sequences are SGDLS and YYNGEE. V dropped 0 bases and J dropped 8 bases, with 15 bases sitting between them. CDR3 length: 15 residues. CDR3 amino acids: CASSVGRESIYEQFF. The CDR3, as DNA: TGTGCCAGCAGCGTAGGCCGGGAGTCGATCTATGAGCAGTTCTTC.

The chain links TRBV23-1 to TRBJ2-4; the D is unclear. TRBV23-1 is classed as an ORF, of uncertain function. The CDR3 totals 21 residues. Deletions cut 4 bases from V and 0 bases from J, with 28 bases between. The CDR3 reads CASSPLSTVKSRFLAKNIQYF. As DNA, the CDR3 is TGCGCCAGCAGTCCGCTAAGTACCGTAAAAAGCAGGTTCCTAGCCAAAAACATTCAGTACTTC.

The chain links TRBV9 to TRBJ2-1; weak D call: TRBD2 (6 bases). Germline assignment: CDR1 SGDLS and CDR2 YYNGEE. The V end lost 0 bases, the J end lost 4 bases, and 14 bases lay between the germline ends. This CDR3 is built from 16 residues. CDR3 nucleotide sequence: TGTGCCAGCAGCGTAGACGGGTGGGGGACTTACAATGAGCAGTTCTTC. Residues: CASSVDGWGTYNEQFF.

The gene calls are TRBV19 and TRBJ1-1; the D is unclear. The germline V gene encodes CDR1 LNHDA and CDR2 SQIVND (reference sequence). The V and J ends lost 5 bases and 7 bases respectively, with 5 bases between them. This CDR3 is built from 10 residues. CDR3 nucleotides: TGTGCCAGTAGTGGGCTTGAAGCTTTCTTT. It yields the protein CASSGLEAFF.

This rearrangement joins TRBV7-7 to TRBJ2-2; no clear D. V lost 1 base to trimming and J lost 1 base, with 4 bases between them. CDR1 and CDR2 from the germline V gene are SSHAT and FNYEAQ (reference sequence). The CDR3 is 14 residues long. CDR3 protein: CASSLGQNTGELFF. CDR3 coding DNA: TGTGCCAGCAGCTTAGGGCAGAACACCGGGGAGCTGTTTTTT. The complete variable domain, with remaining parts taken from reference TRBV7-7 and TRBJ2-2, reads GAGVSQSPRYKVTKRGQDVTLRCDPISSHATLYWYQQALGQGPEFLTYFNYEAQPDKSGLPSDRFSAERPEGSISTLTIQRTEQRDSAMYRCASSLGQNTGELFFGEGSRLTVL.

The chain links TRBV6-5 to TRBJ1-5, with D possibly TRBD1 on 6 matching bases. V lost 6 bases, J lost 5 bases, and 11 bases lay in between. The germline CDR1 and CDR2 sequences are MNHEY and SVGAGI. The CDR3 sequence is 13 residues long. CDR3 amino acids: CASRVTGYQPQHF. CDR3 nucleotide sequence: TGTGCCAGCAGGGTAACAGGGTATCAGCCCCAGCATTTT.

This clone occurred once. The V and J genes are TRBV4-1 and TRBJ1-1, with 10 bases lining up with TRBD1. V lost 4 bases, J lost 5 bases, and 4 bases stayed unmatched. CDR3 length equals 14 residues. CDR1 is MGHRA, CDR2 YSYEKL, per germline. CDR3 DNA: TGCGCCAGCAGCCTAAAGGACAGGGGGACTGAAGCTTTCTTT. This gives the protein CASSLKDRGTEAFF.

This rearrangement joins TRBV28 to TRBJ2-7, with 7 nucleotides matching TRBD1. The V segment lost 5 bases and the J segment 0 bases; nucleotides outside the gene matches: 7. Germline CDR1 reads MDHEN; CDR2 reads SYDVKM. CDR3 size: 15 residues. CDR3 DNA sequence: TGTGCCAGCAGTCGGCCGGGACAGACCTCCTACGAGCAGTACTTC. Amino acids: CASSRPGQTSYEQYF.

This chain uses TRBV10-3 with TRBJ2-1; D possibly corresponds to TRBD1 (5 bases). This CDR3 is built from 16 residues. The germline V gene has CDR1 ENHRY and CDR2 SYGVKD. V was pared by 7 bases and J by 2 bases, with 18 bases between. CDR3 sequence reads: CAITDTWGSTYNEQFF. CDR3 in DNA: TGTGCCATCACCGATACCTGGGGCTCAACCTACAATGAGCAGTTCTTC.

The chain joins TRBV28 to TRBJ2-7; D might be TRBD1 (6 bases). V gave up 4 bases and J gave up 2 bases, with 18 bases separating them. This CDR3 is 16 amino acids long. CDR1 and CDR2 from the germline V gene are MDHEN and SYDVKM. CDR3 sequence: CASSSRVGKGAYEQYF. Here the CDR3 DNA reads TGTGCCAGCAGTTCACGGGTAGGCAAGGGGGCCTACGAGCAGTACTTC. Variable domain in full (rest from reference TRBV28 and TRBJ2-7): DVKVTQSSRYLVKRTGEKVFLECVQDMDHENMFWYRQDPGLGLRLIYFSYDVKMKEKGDIPEGYSVSREKKERFSLILESASTNQTSMYLCASSSRVGKGAYEQYFGPGTRLTVT.

This chain connects TRBV6-5 to TRBJ2-1; the D gene is possibly TRBD1 (5 bases). CDR3 length: 15 residues. Trimming took off 5 bases at V and 0 bases at J, with 11 bases between the two ends. Germline CDR1 reads MNHEY; CDR2 reads SVGAGI. The CDR3 sequence is CASSRQGNSYNEQFF. The CDR3 region has the DNA TGTGCCAGCAGTCGCCAGGGTAACTCCTACAATGAGCAGTTCTTC.

V usage is TRBV6-5 and J usage is TRBJ1-1; possibly TRBD1 for D (5 bases). This CDR3 is built from 12 residues. Germline CDR1 MNHEY, CDR2 SVGAGI. V was pared by 7 bases and J by 5 bases, with 11 bases between. The CDR3 coding sequence is TGTGCCAGCAAGACAGTGGGGACTGAAGCTTTCTTT. Encoded protein: CASKTVGTEAFF.

This chain joins TRBV30 and TRBJ1-2; 9 bases are shared with TRBD1. The CDR3 has 14 amino acids. The junction had 8 bases not matched to a gene; V was cut back by 3 bases and J by 6 bases. The germline gives CDR1 GTSNPN, CDR2 SVGIG (reference sequence). The CDR3 is CAWSFGQGIDGYTF. CDR3 nucleotides: TGTGCCTGGAGCTTTGGACAGGGGATAGATGGCTACACCTTC.

J is TRBJ2-3 and V is TRBV5-1; D uncertain. This CDR3 is 15 amino acids long. CDR1 SGHRS and CDR2 YFSETQ come from the germline V gene. The V and J ends lost 6 bases and 0 bases respectively, with 14 bases between them. This chain's CDR3 is CASNLQAPSTDTQYF. CDR3 nucleotides: TGCGCCAGCAATTTGCAGGCTCCTAGCACAGATACGCAGTATTTT.

This rearrangement joins TRBV28 to TRBJ2-7, with a weak D call TRBD1 (6 bases). Germline-derived CDR1 and CDR2 are MDHEN and SYDVKM. The CDR3 is made up of 15 amino acids. V dropped 7 bases and J dropped 4 bases, with 20 bases sitting between them. CDR3 amino acids: CASTTGSSLEYEQYF. DNA for the CDR3: TGTGCCAGCACGACAGGAAGCTCCCTAGAATACGAGCAGTACTTC. Filled out from reference TRBV28 and TRBJ2-7, the complete variable domain reads DVKVTQSSRYLVKRTGEKVFLECVQDMDHENMFWYRQDPGLGLRLIYFSYDVKMKEKGDIPEGYSVSREKKERFSLILESASTNQTSMYLCASTTGSSLEYEQYFGPGTRLTVT.

This chain joins TRBV29-1 and TRBJ1-2, with D perhaps TRBD1 (5 bases). The ends were cut back, 6 bases at V and 5 bases at J, with 10 bases in the middle. Germline loops: CDR1 SQVTM, CDR2 ANQGSEA. CDR3 length: 11 amino acids. The CDR3 loop reads CSVDGTYGYTF. The CDR3 DNA reads TGCAGCGTAGACGGGACTTATGGCTACACCTTC. The whole variable domain, filled in from reference TRBV29-1 and TRBJ1-2, reads SAVISQKPSRDICQRGTSLTIQCQVDSQVTMMFWYRQQPGQSLTLIATANQGSEATYESGFVIDKFPISRPNLTFSTLTVSNMSPEDSSIYLCSVDGTYGYTFGSGTRLTVV.

The rearrangement links TRBV6-5 to TRBJ1-2, with D perhaps matching TRBD1 (6 bases). Trimming stripped 5 bases from V and 7 bases from J, with 17 bases between. Germline V gives CDR1 MNHEY, CDR2 SVGAGI. This CDR3 comprises 14 residues. The CDR3 DNA reads TGTGCCAGCAGTCCTCCGCGGGGGCAGGGTGGCTACACCTTC. Protein product: CASSPPRGQGGYTF.

This clone has only a few counts. V is TRBV6-5 and J is TRBJ2-4, with TRBD1 matching over 8 bases. The CDR3 spans 14 residues. V shed 6 bases and J 8 bases; nucleotides not matched to a gene: 9. From germline, CDR1 is MNHEY and CDR2 SVGAGI. The CDR3, as DNA: TGTGCCAGCAGCCCCAGGGGGCGCCTGGACATTCAGTACTTC. Translation gives CASSPRGRLDIQYF.

The chain couples TRBV19 to TRBJ2-2; the match to TRBD1 covers 8 bases. V lost 1 base and J lost 6; bases outside the gene matches: 4. Germline CDR1 is LNHDA and CDR2 is SQIVND (reference sequence). This CDR3 comprises 15 residues. This CDR3 is CASSIVGRGPGELFF. Written as DNA, the CDR3 is TGTGCCAGTAGTATAGTCGGCAGGGGGCCCGGGGAGCTGTTTTTT.

This clone was counted between two and nine times. CDR3 loop: CASSNTGPNSPLHF. The CDR3 nucleotides are TGTGCCAGCAGTAATACAGGGCCAAATTCACCCCTCCACTTT. V gene TRBV6-5 combines with J gene TRBJ1-6; D is possibly TRBD1 (6 bases). CDR1 is MNHEY, CDR2 SVGAGI, per germline. This CDR3 contains 14 residues. V lost 5 bases and J lost 7, with 12 bases in between.

The chain has TRBV5-6 and TRBJ1-6, with D perhaps matching TRBD1 (6 bases). The CDR3 is 13 amino acids. CDR1 and CDR2 from the germline V gene are SGHDT and YYEEEE. V was clipped by 6 bases and J by 9 bases, with 13 bases between them. The CDR3, as DNA: TGTGCCAGCAACCAAAGGGGGATTTCACCCCTCCACTTT. This translates into CASNQRGISPLHF.

The V call is TRBV7-2, the J call TRBJ2-4, with 7 nucleotides matching TRBD2. The CDR3 has 15 amino acids. Germline V gene data show CDR1 as SGHTA and CDR2 as FQGNSA. With V trimmed by 4 bases and J by 6 bases, 9 bases remained unmatched. The CDR3 bases are TGTGCCAGCAGCTCAAAGGGAGGGAGGGCAAACATTCAGTACTTC. This translates into CASSSKGGRANIQYF.

This chain connects TRBV6-2 or TRBV6-3 to TRBJ1-5, with D unclear. The CDR3 sequence is 15 residues long. Trimming took off 3 bases at V and 0 bases at J, with 9 bases between the two ends. The germline V gene encodes CDR1 MNHEY and CDR2 SVGEGT. CDR3 DNA: TGTGCCAGCAGTTATTCAGATCTTAGCAATCAGCCCCAGCATTTT. It is translated as CASSYSDLSNQPQHF.

The chain combines TRBV19 with TRBJ2-5; D is perhaps TRBD2 (5 bases). V was shortened by 6 bases and J by 9 bases, with 14 bases between the two germline ends. Germline V CDR1 and CDR2: LNHDA, SQIVND (reference sequence). The CDR3 covers 12 residues. The CDR3: CASRDERGPQYF. The DNA for the CDR3 is TGTGCCAGTAGGGACGAGCGCGGGCCCCAGTACTTC.

This sequence joins TRBV7-9 and TRBJ1-2; D gene uncertain. Germline CDR1 and CDR2: SEHNR and FQNEAQ (reference sequence). Trimming removed 1 base at V and 12 bases at J, with 18 bases between. This CDR3 region has 14 residues. The CDR3 reads CASSLDLTSTGDTF. The CDR3 coding sequence is TGTGCCAGCAGCTTAGATTTGACGTCTACCGGGGACACCTTC. The full variable domain, completed using reference TRBV7-9 and TRBJ1-2, is DTGVSQNPRHKITKRGQNVTFRCDPISEHNRLYWYRQTLGQGPEFLTYFQNEAQLEKSRLLSDRFSAERPKGSFSTLEIQRTEQGDSAMYLCASSLDLTSTGDTFGSGTRLTVV.

The V and J genes are TRBV3-1 (or the pseudogene TRBV3-2) and TRBJ2-3, with TRBD2 matching 10 bases. This CDR3 is 18 amino acids long. The trim removed 1 base at V and 6 bases at J, leaving 13 bases unmatched. Germline CDR1 reads LGHDT; CDR2 reads YNNKEL (reference sequence). This CDR3 is CASSQGPGLARSRDTQYF. Written as DNA, the CDR3 is TGTGCCAGCAGCCAAGGACCGGGACTAGCGCGCTCAAGGGATACGCAGTATTTT.

The chain links TRBV2 to TRBJ2-3, with 13 bases identical to TRBD2. With 1 base clipped from V and 5 bases from J, the junction kept 9 bases outside the gene matches. The germline V gene has CDR1 SNHLY and CDR2 FYNNEI. CDR3 length equals 18 residues. CDR3 amino acids: CASSEGLGLAGAEDTQYF. CDR3 coding DNA: TGTGCCAGCAGTGAAGGCCTCGGACTAGCGGGAGCGGAAGATACGCAGTATTTT.

The chain uses TRBV19 and TRBJ1-5; no clear D gene. The CDR3 totals 12 residues. CDR1 and CDR2 from the germline V gene are LNHDA and SQIVND (reference sequence). V was cut by 4 bases and J by 6 bases, with 7 bases left in between. The CDR3, as DNA: TGTGCCAGTAGTACCCAGGTTCAGCCCCAGCATTTT. This encodes CASSTQVQPQHF.